Detailed here is one T cell receptor beta chain. V lost 2 bases and J 5 bases, leaving 15 bases between the germline ends. CDR3 length: 15 residues. Germline CDR1 and CDR2: KGHSH and LQKENI. This entry comes from a study of cytomegalovirus exposure and HLA in healthy donors. Primers included in the PCR were 60 Vbeta and 13 Jbeta primers. Some clones are missing from TCRdb's copy, which holds only in-frame ones; the method was immunoSEQ multiplex PCR. The sample data list almost 45,000 clones. The V gene is TRBV18, the J gene TRBJ2-5, with D perhaps TRBD1 (6 bases). The source material was PBMCs. This TCR was sampled from a male donor in good health and CMV-seronegative. CDR3 loop: CASSPNQGSQETQYF. The CDR3 coding sequence is TGTGCCAGCTCACCAAACCAGGGGTCCCAGGAGACCCAGTACTTC.